This TCR beta chain originates from a study of OX40 agonist ivuxolimab in advanced cancers. Regarding the study in general: Ivuxolimab, which targeted the costimulatory receptor OX40 (CD134), was an agonistic, fully human IgG2 monoclonal antibody. Intravenous ivuxolimab was administered to patients every 2 weeks at six dose levels: 0.01, 0.1, 0.3, 1.5, 3 and 10 mg/kg. Of the roughly 51 patients in dose escalation, approximately 20 had hepatocellular carcinoma, about 15 had melanoma, 9 had renal cell carcinoma and 9 had head and neck cancer. In the dose-escalation cohort, roughly four fifths of patients were male, and the mean age was approximately 60 years, with a range of roughly 20 to 79. Patients were allowed to have had prior anti-PD-1, anti-PD-L1 or anti-CTLA-4 therapy, and around 41% of the dose-escalation patients had previously received checkpoint inhibitors. Three dose-escalation patients achieved partial responses, one with hepatocellular carcinoma and two with cutaneous melanoma. The point of sequencing TCRbeta in the periphery was to test whether ivuxolimab changed TCR sequence diversity and drove clonal T-cell expansion. The paper describes the monotherapy dose-escalation part (N of about 52 patients) of the phase I trial of ivuxolimab.

The trial excluded patients who had a history of autoimmune disease or were on systemic immunosuppression. Peripheral blood for TCR sequencing was collected from all dose cohorts at baseline, on cycle 4 day 1, and on cycle 7 day 1. Samples were obtained from an open-label, multicenter, first-in-human phase I dose-escalation trial of ivuxolimab. Adults with locally advanced or metastatic melanoma, renal cell, hepatocellular, or head and neck squamous cell carcinoma were enrolled in the trial. Before TCR sequencing, CD4+ T cells and CD8+ T cells from peripheral blood were sorted into separate populations. With regard to this clone: Its antigen remains unidentified. Base qualities are missing; no much larger clone stands one base away.

To sequence the TCRbeta CDR3 region, genomic DNA was isolated from the sorted cells. TCRbeta CDR3 regions were sequenced using the immunoSEQ Assay. In TCRdb, the immuneACCESS table is reduced to in-frame sequences with V and J assigned. These tables do not hold every clone; where another copy was compared, an unresolved V gene accounts for under half, and the others remain unexplained. Present in this sample are about 58,000 clones, roughly 80% of which were seen just once. The ten largest clones capture approximately 3.1% of the sample. Points the paper makes about the study in general: After ivuxolimab, expanded clones were on average more numerous among CD8+ T cells than among CD4+ T cells. Low levels of normalized T-cell clonal expansion were also shown by some nonresponding patients. At doses of 0.1 to 3.0 mg/kg, clonal expansion of both CD4+ and CD8+ T cells in blood was seen between baseline and week 6. In partial responders in the 0.1-3.0 mg/kg groups, normalized peripheral clonal expansion was found to be among the lowest, especially among CD8+ T cells. Which antigens the clonally expanded peripheral T cells were specific for was not determined.

Based on the germline V gene, the CDR1 and CDR2 sequences are SGHRS and YFSETQ. Relative to germline, V is missing 3 bases and J is missing 0 bases, with 3 bases of the junction outside any gene match. Reading from cysteine to phenylalanine, the CDR3 counts 17 amino acids. Only the CDR3 DNA stays, 51 bases, in frame from base 1. The V and J segments used are TRBV5-1 and TRBJ2-7, and 16 bases in between align with TRBD2. This receptor was taken from an adult with an advanced solid tumor such as melanoma, head and neck, liver or kidney cancer. The sequences come from CD4+ or CD8+ T cells sorted from blood, collected in a trial of the OX40 agonist ivuxolimab. The CDR3 region: CASSSGLAGGYSYEQYF. The nucleotide sequence is TGCGCCAGCAGCTCGGGACTAGCGGGGGGGTACTCCTACGAGCAGTACTTC.